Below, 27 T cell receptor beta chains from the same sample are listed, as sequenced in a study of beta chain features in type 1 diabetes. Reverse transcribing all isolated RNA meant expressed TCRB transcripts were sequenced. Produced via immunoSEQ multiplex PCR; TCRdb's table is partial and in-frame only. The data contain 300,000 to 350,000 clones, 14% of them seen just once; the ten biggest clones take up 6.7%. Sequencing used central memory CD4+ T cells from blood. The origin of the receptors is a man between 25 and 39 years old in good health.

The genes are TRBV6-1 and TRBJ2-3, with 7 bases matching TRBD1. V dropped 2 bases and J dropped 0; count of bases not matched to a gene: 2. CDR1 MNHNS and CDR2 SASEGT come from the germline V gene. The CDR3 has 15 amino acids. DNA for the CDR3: TGTGCCAGCAGTGAAATAGGGGGCAGCACAGATACGCAGTATTTT. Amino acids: CASSEIGGSTDTQYF.

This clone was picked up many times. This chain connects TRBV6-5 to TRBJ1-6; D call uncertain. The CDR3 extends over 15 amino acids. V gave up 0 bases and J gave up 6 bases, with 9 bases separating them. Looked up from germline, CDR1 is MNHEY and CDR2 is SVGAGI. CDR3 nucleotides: TGTGCCAGCAGTTACTCGAAGGCAACTAATTCACCCCTCCACTTT. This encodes CASSYSKATNSPLHF.

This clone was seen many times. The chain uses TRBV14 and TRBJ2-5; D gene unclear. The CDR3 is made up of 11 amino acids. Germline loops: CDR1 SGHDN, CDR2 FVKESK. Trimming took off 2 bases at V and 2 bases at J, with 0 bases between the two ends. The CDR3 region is CASSQQETQYF. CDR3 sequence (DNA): TGTGCCAGCAGCCAACAAGAGACCCAGTACTTC.

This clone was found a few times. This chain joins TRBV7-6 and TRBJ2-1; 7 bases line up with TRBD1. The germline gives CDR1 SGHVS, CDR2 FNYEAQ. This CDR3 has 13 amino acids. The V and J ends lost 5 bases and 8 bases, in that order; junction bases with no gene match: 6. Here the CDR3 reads CASSHYRGYEQFF. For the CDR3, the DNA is TGTGCCAGCAGCCATTACAGGGGTTATGAGCAGTTCTTC.

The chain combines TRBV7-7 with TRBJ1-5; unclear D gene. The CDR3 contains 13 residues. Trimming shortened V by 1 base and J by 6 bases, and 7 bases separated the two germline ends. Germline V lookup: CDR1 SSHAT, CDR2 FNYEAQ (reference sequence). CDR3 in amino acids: CASSLEVRQPQHF. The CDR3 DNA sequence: TGTGCCAGCAGCTTAGAAGTTCGTCAGCCCCAGCATTTT.

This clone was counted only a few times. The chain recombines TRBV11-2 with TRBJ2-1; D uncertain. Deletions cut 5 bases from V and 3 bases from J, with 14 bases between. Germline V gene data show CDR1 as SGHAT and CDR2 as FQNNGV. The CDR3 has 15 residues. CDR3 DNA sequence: TGTGCCAGCAGCCCCACCAGCCGAGACTACAATGAGCAGTTCTTC. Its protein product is CASSPTSRDYNEQFF.

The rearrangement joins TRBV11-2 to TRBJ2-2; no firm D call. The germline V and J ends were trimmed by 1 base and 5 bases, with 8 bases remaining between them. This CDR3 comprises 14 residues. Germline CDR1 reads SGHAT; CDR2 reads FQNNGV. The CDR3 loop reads CASSLVSLTGELFF. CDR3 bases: TGTGCCAGCAGCTTAGTTTCTTTAACCGGGGAGCTGTTTTTT.

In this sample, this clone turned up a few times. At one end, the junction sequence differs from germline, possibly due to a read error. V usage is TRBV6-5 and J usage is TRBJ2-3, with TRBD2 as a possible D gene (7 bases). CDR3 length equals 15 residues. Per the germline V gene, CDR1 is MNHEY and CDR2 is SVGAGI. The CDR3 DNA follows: TGTGCCATCAGTGCCCGGGGGGCCCCCACAGATACGCAGTATTTT. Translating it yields CAISARGAPTDTQYF.

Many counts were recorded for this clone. The CDR3 loop reads CASSLVNNEQFF. As DNA, the CDR3 is TGTGCCAGCAGCTTAGTTAACAATGAGCAGTTCTTC. The chain employs TRBV7-2 and TRBJ2-1; D ambiguous. V was cut by 1 base and J by 5 bases, with 3 bases left in between. Germline CDR1 is SGHTA and CDR2 is FQGNSA. The CDR3 has 12 amino acids.

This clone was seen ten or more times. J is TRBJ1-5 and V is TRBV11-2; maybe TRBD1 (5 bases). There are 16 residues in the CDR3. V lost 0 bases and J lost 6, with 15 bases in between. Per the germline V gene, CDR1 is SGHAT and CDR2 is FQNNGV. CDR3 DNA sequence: TGTGCCAGCAGCTTAGATGGGGGAGGGGCCGGTCAGCCCCAGCATTTT. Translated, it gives CASSLDGGGAGQPQHF.

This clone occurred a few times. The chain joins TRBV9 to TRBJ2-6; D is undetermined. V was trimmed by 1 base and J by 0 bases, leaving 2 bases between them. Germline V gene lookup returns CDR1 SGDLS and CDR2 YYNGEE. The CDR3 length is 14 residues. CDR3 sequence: CASSVTSGANVLTF. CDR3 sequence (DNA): TGTGCCAGCAGCGTAACCTCTGGGGCCAACGTCCTGACTTTC. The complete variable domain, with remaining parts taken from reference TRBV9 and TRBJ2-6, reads DSGVTQTPKHLITATGQRVTLRCSPRSGDLSVYWYQQSLDQGLQFLIQYYNGEERAKGNILERFSAQQFPDLHSELNLSSLELGDSALYFCASSVTSGANVLTFGAGSRLTVL.

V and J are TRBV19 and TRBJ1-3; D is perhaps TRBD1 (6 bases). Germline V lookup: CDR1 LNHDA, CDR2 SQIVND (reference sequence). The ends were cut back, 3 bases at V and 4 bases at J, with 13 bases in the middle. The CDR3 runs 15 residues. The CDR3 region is CASSIRGSRGNTIYF. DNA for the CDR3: TGTGCCAGTAGTATCAGGGGTTCGAGAGGAAACACCATATATTTT.

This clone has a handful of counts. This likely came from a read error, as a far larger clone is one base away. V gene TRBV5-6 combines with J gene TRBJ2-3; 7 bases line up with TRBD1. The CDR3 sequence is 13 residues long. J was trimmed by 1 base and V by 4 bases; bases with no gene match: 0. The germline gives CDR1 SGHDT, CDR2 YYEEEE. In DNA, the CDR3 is TGTGCCAGCAGCGGACAGGGCACAGATACGCAGTATTTT. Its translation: CASSGQGTDTQYF.

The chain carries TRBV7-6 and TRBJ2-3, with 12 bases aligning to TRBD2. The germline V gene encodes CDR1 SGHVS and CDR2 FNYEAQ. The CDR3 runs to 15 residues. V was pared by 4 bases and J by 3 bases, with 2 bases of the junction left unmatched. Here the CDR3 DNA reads TGTGCCAGCAGCTCGACTAGCGGGAGAACAGATACGCAGTATTTT. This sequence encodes CASSSTSGRTDTQYF.

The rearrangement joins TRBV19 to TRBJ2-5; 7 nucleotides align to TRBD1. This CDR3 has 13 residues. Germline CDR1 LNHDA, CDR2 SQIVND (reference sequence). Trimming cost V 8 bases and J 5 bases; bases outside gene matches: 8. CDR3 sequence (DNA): TGTGCCAGTGGGGAAGGGGGCTGGGAGACCCAGTACTTC. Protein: CASGEGGWETQYF. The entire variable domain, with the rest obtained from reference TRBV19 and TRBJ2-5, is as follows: DGGITQSPKYLFRKEGQNVTLSCEQNLNHDAMYWYRQDPGQGLRLIYYSQIVNDFQKGDIAEGYSVSREKKESFPLTVTSAQKNPTAFYLCASGEGGWETQYFGPGTRLLVL.

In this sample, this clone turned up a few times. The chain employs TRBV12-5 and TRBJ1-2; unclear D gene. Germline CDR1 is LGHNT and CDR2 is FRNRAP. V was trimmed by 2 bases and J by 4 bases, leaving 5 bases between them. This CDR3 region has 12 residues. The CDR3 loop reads CASGLHLYGYTF. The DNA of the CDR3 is TGTGCTAGTGGTTTGCACCTCTATGGCTACACCTTC. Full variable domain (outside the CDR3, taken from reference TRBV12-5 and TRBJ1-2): DARVTQTPRHKVTEMGQEVTMRCQPILGHNTVFWYRQTMMQGLELLAYFRNRAPLDDSGMPKDRFSAEMPDATLATLKIQPSEPRDSAVYFCASGLHLYGYTFGSGTRLTVV.

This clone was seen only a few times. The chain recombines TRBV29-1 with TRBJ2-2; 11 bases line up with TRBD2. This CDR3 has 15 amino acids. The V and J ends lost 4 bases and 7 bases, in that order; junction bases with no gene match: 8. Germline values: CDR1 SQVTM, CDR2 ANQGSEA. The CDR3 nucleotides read TGCAGCGTTGCACTAGCGGGAGATTGGCGCGGGGAGCTGTTTTTT. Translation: CSVALAGDWRGELFF.

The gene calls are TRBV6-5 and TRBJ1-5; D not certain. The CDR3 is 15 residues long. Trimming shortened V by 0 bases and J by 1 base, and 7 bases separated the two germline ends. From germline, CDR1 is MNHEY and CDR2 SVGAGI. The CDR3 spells CASSYSRKSNQPQHF. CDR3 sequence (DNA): TGTGCCAGCAGTTACTCGAGAAAAAGCAATCAGCCCCAGCATTTT.

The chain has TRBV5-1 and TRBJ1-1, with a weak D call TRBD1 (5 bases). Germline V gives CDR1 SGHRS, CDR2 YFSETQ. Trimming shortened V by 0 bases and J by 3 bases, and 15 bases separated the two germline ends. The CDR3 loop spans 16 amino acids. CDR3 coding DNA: TGCGCCAGCAGCTTGGGGTTTAGGGGCAGGGACACTGAAGCTTTCTTT. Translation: CASSLGFRGRDTEAFF.

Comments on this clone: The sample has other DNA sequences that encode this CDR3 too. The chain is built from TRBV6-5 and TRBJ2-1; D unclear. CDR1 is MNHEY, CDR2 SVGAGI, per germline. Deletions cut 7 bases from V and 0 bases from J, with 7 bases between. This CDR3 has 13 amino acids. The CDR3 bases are TGTGCCAGCACTTCCAGCTCCTACAATGAGCAGTTCTTC. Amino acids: CASTSSSYNEQFF.

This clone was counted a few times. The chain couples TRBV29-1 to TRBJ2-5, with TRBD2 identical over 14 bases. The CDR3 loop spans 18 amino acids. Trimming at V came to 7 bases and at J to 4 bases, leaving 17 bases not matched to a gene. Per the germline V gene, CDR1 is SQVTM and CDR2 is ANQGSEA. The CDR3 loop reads CSGGLAGAPRGSRETQYF. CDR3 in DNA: TGCAGCGGGGGACTAGCGGGAGCCCCGAGGGGGTCGCGAGAGACCCAGTACTTC.

The CDR3 is CASSYGRVGNQPQHF. CDR3 bases: TGTGCCAGCAGTTACGGGAGGGTTGGCAATCAGCCCCAGCATTTT. The chain employs TRBV6-5 and TRBJ1-5; D is uncertain. Germline-derived CDR1 and CDR2 are MNHEY and SVGAGI. V was trimmed by 2 bases and J by 2 bases, leaving 10 bases between them. This CDR3 contains 15 residues.

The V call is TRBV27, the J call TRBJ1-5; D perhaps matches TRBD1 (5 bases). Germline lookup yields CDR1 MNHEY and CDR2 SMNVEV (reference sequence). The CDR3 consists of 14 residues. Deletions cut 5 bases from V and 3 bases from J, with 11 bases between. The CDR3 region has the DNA TGTGCCAGCAGTATTGGACATCTCAATCAGCCCCAGCATTTT. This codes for CASSIGHLNQPQHF.

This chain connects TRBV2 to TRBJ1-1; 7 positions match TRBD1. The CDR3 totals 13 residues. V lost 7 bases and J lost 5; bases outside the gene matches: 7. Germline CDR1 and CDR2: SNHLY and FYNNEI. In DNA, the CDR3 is TGTGCCAGCACCACAGGGGTTGGGACTGAAGCTTTCTTT. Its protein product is CASTTGVGTEAFF.

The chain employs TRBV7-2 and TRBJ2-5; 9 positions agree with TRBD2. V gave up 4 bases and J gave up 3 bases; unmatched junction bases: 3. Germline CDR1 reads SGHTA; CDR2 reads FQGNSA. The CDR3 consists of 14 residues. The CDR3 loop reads CASSSSSGKETQYF. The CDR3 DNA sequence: TGTGCCAGCAGCTCCTCTAGCGGGAAAGAGACCCAGTACTTC. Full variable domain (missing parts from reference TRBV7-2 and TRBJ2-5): GAGVSQSPSNKVTEKGKDVELRCDPISGHTALYWYRQSLGQGLEFLIYFQGNSAPDKSGLPSDRFSAERTGGSVSTLTIQRTQQEDSAVYLCASSSSSGKETQYFGPGTRLLVL.

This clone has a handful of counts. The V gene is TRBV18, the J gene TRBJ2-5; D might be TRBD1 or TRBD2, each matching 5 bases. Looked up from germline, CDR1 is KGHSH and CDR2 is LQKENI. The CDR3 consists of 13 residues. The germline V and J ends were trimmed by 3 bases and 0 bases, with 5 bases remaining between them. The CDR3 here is CASSPGHQETQYF. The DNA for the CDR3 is TGTGCCAGCTCACCGGGACACCAAGAGACCCAGTACTTC.

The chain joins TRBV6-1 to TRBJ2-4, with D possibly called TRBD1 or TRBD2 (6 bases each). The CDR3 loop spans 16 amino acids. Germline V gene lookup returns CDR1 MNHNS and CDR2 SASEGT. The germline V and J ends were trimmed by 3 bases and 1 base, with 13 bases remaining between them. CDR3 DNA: TGTGCCAGCAGTGAGCGAGGAGGGGGGGCCAAAAACATTCAGTACTTC. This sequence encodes CASSERGGGAKNIQYF.